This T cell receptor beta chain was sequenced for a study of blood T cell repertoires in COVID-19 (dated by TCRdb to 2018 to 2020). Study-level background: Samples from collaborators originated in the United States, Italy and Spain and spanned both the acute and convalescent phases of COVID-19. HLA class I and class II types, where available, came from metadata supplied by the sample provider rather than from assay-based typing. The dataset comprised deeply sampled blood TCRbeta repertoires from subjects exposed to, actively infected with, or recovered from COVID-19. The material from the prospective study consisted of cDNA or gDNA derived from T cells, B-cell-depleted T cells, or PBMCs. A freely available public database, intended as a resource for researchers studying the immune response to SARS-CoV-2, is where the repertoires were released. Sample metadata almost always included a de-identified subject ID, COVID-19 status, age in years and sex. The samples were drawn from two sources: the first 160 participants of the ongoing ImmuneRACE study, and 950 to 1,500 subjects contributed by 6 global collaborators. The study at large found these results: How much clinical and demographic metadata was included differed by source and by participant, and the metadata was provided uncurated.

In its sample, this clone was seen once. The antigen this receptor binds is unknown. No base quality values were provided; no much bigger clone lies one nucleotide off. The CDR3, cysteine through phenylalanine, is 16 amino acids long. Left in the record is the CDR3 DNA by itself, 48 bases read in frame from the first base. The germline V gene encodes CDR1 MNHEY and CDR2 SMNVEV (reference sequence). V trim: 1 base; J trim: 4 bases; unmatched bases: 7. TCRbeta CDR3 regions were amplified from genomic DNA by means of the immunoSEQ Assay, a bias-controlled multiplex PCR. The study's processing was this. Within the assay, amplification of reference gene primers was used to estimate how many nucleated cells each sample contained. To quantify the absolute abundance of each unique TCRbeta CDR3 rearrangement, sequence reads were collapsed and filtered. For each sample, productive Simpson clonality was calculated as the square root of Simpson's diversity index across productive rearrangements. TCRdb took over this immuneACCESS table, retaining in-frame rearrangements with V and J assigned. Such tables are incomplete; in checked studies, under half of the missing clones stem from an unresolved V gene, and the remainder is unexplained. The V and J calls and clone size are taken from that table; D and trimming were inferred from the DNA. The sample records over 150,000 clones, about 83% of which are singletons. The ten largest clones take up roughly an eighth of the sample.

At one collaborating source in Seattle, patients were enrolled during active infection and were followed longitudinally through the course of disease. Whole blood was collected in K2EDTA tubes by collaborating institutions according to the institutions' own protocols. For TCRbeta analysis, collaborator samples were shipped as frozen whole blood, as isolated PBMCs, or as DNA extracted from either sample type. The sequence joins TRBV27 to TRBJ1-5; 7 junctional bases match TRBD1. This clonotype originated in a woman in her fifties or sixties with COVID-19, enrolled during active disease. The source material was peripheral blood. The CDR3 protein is CASSLYSGGGNQPQHF. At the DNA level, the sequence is TGTGCCAGCAGTTTATACTCAGGGGGTGGGAATCAGCCCCAGCATTTT.